The 29 T cell receptor beta chains below all came from one sample that was sequenced in a study of blood T cell repertoires in COVID-19. Method: immunoSEQ multiplex PCR; TCRdb's copy keeps in-frame clones and lacks some. This table has 150,000 to 200,000 clones, roughly 77% appearing once. The sample taken for sequencing was peripheral blood. These receptors originate from a woman over 75 with COVID-19, enrolled during active disease.

The gene calls are TRBV5-1 and TRBJ1-1, with no clear D. V was trimmed by 5 bases and J by 3 bases, leaving 11 bases between them. Germline V gene sequence: CDR1 SGHRS, CDR2 YFSETQ. This CDR3 is built from 13 residues. CDR3 in DNA: TGCGCCAGCAGTACGGGGAAGGACACTGAAGCTTTCTTT. It codes for CASSTGKDTEAFF.

The rearrangement joins TRBV28 to TRBJ1-3; tentative D call: TRBD1 (5 bases). Germline CDR1 reads MDHEN; CDR2 reads SYDVKM. V was trimmed by 1 base and J by 4 bases, leaving 8 bases between them. The CDR3 contains 14 residues. The CDR3 reads CASSLSGSGNTIYF. In nucleotides, the CDR3 is TGTGCCAGCAGTTTATCAGGGTCCGGAAACACCATATATTTT.

This clone was seen a single time. The chain couples TRBV27 to TRBJ1-4; no clear D gene. The CDR3 has 11 residues. V lost 4 bases, J lost 13 bases, and 10 bases lay in between. Per germline, CDR1 MNHEY and CDR2 SMNVEV (reference sequence). The CDR3 DNA is TGTGCCAGCAGTTCCGCGGGGAGACTGTTTTTT. It yields the protein CASSSAGRLFF.

This clone was seen just once. The rearrangement uses TRBV27 and TRBJ2-3; no clear D gene. V lost 7 bases to trimming and J lost 0 bases, with 17 bases between them. CDR3 length equals 16 residues. Per the germline V gene, CDR1 is MNHEY and CDR2 is SMNVEV (reference sequence). The CDR3 spells CASKSGAGFSTDTQYF. The DNA of the CDR3 is TGTGCCAGCAAATCCGGTGCAGGATTCAGCACAGATACGCAGTATTTT.

The chain is built from TRBV15 and TRBJ2-1, with a tentative D call TRBD2 (6 bases). Trimming removed 5 bases at V and 0 bases at J, with 11 bases between. Per the germline V gene, CDR1 is LNHNV and CDR2 is YYDKDF (reference sequence). CDR3 size: 15 residues. CDR3 DNA sequence: TGTGCCACCAGCGCCGGGAGTAGCTCCTACAATGAGCAGTTCTTC. As protein: CATSAGSSSYNEQFF.

The chain joins TRBV6-1 to TRBJ1-2; TRBD1 might be the D (5 bases). Germline V gene data show CDR1 as MNHNS and CDR2 as SASEGT. The CDR3 covers 14 residues. Trimming took off 0 bases at V and 3 bases at J, with 8 bases between the two ends. Written as DNA, the CDR3 is TGTGCCAGCAGTGAAGCTGGGGCGGACTATGGCTACACCTTC. This encodes CASSEAGADYGYTF.

The gene calls are TRBV7-2 and TRBJ2-3, with 7 bases matching TRBD2. The CDR3 has 15 amino acids. Trimming cost V 3 bases and J 1 base; bases outside gene matches: 4. In germline, CDR1 is SGHTA, CDR2 FQGNSA. The CDR3, as DNA: TGTGCCAGCAGCTTGCATAGCGGGCGCACAGATACGCAGTATTTT. Amino acid sequence: CASSLHSGRTDTQYF. The variable domain in full, completed from reference TRBV7-2 and TRBJ2-3, reads GAGVSQSPSNKVTEKGKDVELRCDPISGHTALYWYRQSLGQGLEFLIYFQGNSAPDKSGLPSDRFSAERTGGSVSTLTIQRTQQEDSAVYLCASSLHSGRTDTQYFGPGTRLTVL.

The gene calls are TRBV19 and TRBJ1-1; TRBD1 is a possible D gene (6 bases). This CDR3 is built from 11 residues. Trimming cost V 4 bases and J 12 bases, with 12 bases left between them. Germline V CDR1 and CDR2: LNHDA, SQIVND (reference sequence). CDR3 coding DNA: TGTGCCAGTAGTACTACAGGGAAAACTTTCTTT. This translates into CASSTTGKTFF.

This chain links TRBV18 with TRBJ1-1; weak D call: TRBD1 (5 bases). Germline V lookup: CDR1 KGHSH, CDR2 LQKENI. CDR3 size: 16 residues. V was clipped by 2 bases and J by 0 bases, with 13 bases between them. In nucleotides, the CDR3 is TGTGCCAGCTCACCAGCAGGGCTGGTTATGAACACTGAAGCTTTCTTT. Protein product: CASSPAGLVMNTEAFF. The whole variable domain, filled in from reference TRBV18 and TRBJ1-1, reads NAGVMQNPRHLVRRRGQEARLRCSPMKGHSHVYWYRQLPEEGLKFMVYLQKENIIDESGMPKERFSAEFPKEGPSILRIQQVVRGDSAAYFCASSPAGLVMNTEAFFGQGTRLTVV.

The J gene is TRBJ2-1, the V gene TRBV28; D is uncertain. The germline gives CDR1 MDHEN, CDR2 SYDVKM. The CDR3 length is 11 residues. V gave up 2 bases and J gave up 12 bases, with 8 bases separating them. The CDR3 DNA follows: TGTGCCAGCAGTTTAAAGAGTTGGCAGTTCTTC. It codes for CASSLKSWQFF.

The chain employs TRBV10-3 and TRBJ2-7, with D unresolved. Looked up from germline, CDR1 is ENHRY and CDR2 is SYGVKD. This CDR3 contains 11 residues. The germline V and J ends were trimmed by 0 bases and 10 bases, with 7 bases remaining between them. CDR3 DNA: TGTGCCATCAGTGAGTCCGTTTCCCAGTACTTC. Its protein product is CAISESVSQYF.

This clone has only one observation. J is TRBJ1-6 and V is TRBV28; D is possibly TRBD1 (6 bases). The CDR3 consists of 16 residues. Per the germline V gene, CDR1 is MDHEN and CDR2 is SYDVKM. The ends were cut back, 1 base at V and 3 bases at J, with 10 bases in the middle. The CDR3, as DNA: TGTGCCAGCAGTTTATATCCGACAGGCTATAATTCACCCCTCCACTTT. Translation: CASSLYPTGYNSPLHF.

The rearrangement joins TRBV7-8 to TRBJ2-5; a weak D match, TRBD2 (6 bases). In germline, CDR1 is SGHVS, CDR2 FQNEAQ. Trimming left V 2 bases short and J 4 bases short, with 20 bases between. The CDR3 consists of 17 residues. The CDR3 nucleotides read TGTGCCAGCAGCTTAAGATCTCGGCTAGCGACTCGAGAGACCCAGTACTTC. Its protein product is CASSLRSRLATRETQYF.

The V call is TRBV11-2, the J call TRBJ1-2, with TRBD1 matching over 7 bases. The CDR3 covers 14 residues. Germline lookup yields CDR1 SGHAT and CDR2 FQNNGV. The junction had 4 bases not matched to a gene; V was cut back by 5 bases and J by 1 base. The CDR3: CASSLGQVNYGYTF. DNA for the CDR3: TGTGCCAGCAGCCTCGGACAGGTTAACTATGGCTACACCTTC. The full variable domain, in which reference TRBV11-2 and TRBJ1-2 provide the parts outside the CDR3, is EAGVAQSPRYKIIEKRQSVAFWCNPISGHATLYWYQQILGQGPKLLIQFQNNGVVDDSQLPKDRFSAERLKGVDSTLKIQPAKLEDSAVYLCASSLGQVNYGYTFGSGTRLTVV.

This chain connects TRBV18 to TRBJ2-1; no definite D call. Germline assignment: CDR1 KGHSH and CDR2 LQKENI. This CDR3 is built from 15 residues. The germline V and J ends were trimmed by 3 bases and 0 bases, with 9 bases remaining between them. CDR3 bases: TGTGCCAGCTCACCCCCGGGTAGCTCCTACAATGAGCAGTTCTTC. This sequence encodes CASSPPGSSYNEQFF.

This chain uses TRBV11-2 with TRBJ1-1, with D maybe TRBD1 (5 bases). The CDR3 contains 12 residues. Trimming pared 5 bases from V and 10 bases from J, leaving 14 bases between. Germline CDR1 is SGHAT and CDR2 is FQNNGV. CDR3: CASSLGGAVAFF. In DNA form, the CDR3 reads TGTGCCAGCAGCCTCGGAGGGGCGGTAGCTTTCTTT.

The CDR3 sequence: CASNQDGGRNTQYF. The CDR3 bases are TGTGCCAGCAACCAGGACGGGGGACGGAATACGCAGTATTTT. The chain employs TRBV28 and TRBJ2-3; D perhaps matches TRBD2 (6 bases). CDR1 is MDHEN, CDR2 SYDVKM, per germline. The ends were cut back, 7 bases at V and 7 bases at J, with 18 bases in the middle. This CDR3 comprises 14 residues.

The V gene is TRBV4-2, the J gene TRBJ2-1, with TRBD1 matching over 7 bases. Germline lookup yields CDR1 LGHNA and CDR2 YNFKEQ. This CDR3 is built from 14 residues. V lost 7 bases and J lost 0; bases outside the gene matches: 3. The CDR3 DNA reads TGTGCCAGCACCCGGGACAGCTCCTACAATGAGCAGTTCTTC. It translates to CASTRDSSYNEQFF.

The J gene is TRBJ1-4, the V gene TRBV25-1; 7 bases are a match to TRBD1. V was pared by 8 bases and J by 4 bases, with 4 bases of the junction left unmatched. This CDR3 has 13 residues. The germline CDR1 and CDR2 sequences are MGHDK and SYGVNS. This CDR3 reads CASRDRLNEKLFF. The CDR3 bases are TGTGCCAGCCGGGACAGACTTAATGAAAAACTGTTTTTT.

The rearrangement links TRBV4-2 to TRBJ2-7; D call uncertain. The V end lost 4 bases, the J end lost 1 base, and 17 bases lay between the germline ends. Germline values: CDR1 LGHNA, CDR2 YNFKEQ. The CDR3 is 16 amino acids. The CDR3 DNA reads as TGTGCCAGCAGCCTCTCCCGCGGCCCTGAATCCTACGAGCAGTACTTC. Protein product: CASSLSRGPESYEQYF.

The chain has TRBV7-2 and TRBJ2-3; 8 positions match TRBD2. Germline CDR1 and CDR2: SGHTA and FQGNSA. With 4 bases clipped from V and 0 bases from J, the junction kept 6 bases outside the gene matches. The CDR3 spans 16 residues. The CDR3 is CASSSGAGASTDTQYF. CDR3 nucleotides: TGTGCCAGCAGCTCCGGAGCGGGGGCCAGCACAGATACGCAGTATTTT.

The chain is built from TRBV18 and TRBJ1-2, with TRBD1 matching over 7 bases. Germline CDR1 and CDR2: KGHSH and LQKENI. With 2 bases clipped from V and 3 bases from J, the junction kept 3 bases outside the gene matches. CDR3 size: 14 residues. The CDR3 DNA follows: TGTGCCAGCTCACCAAGGGGGCTGGACTATGGCTACACCTTC. Translation gives CASSPRGLDYGYTF.

This chain uses TRBV6-5 with TRBJ1-2, with 7 nucleotides matching TRBD1. The CDR3 consists of 14 residues. V lost 7 bases to trimming and J lost 8 bases; unmatched junction nucleotides: 13. In germline, CDR1 is MNHEY, CDR2 SVGAGI. The chain's CDR3 is CASTPTGLLSGYTF. In DNA, the CDR3 is TGTGCCAGCACCCCGACAGGGCTTCTAAGCGGCTACACCTTC.

The genes are TRBV3-1 (or the pseudogene TRBV3-2) and TRBJ2-7, with 10 bases aligning to TRBD2. Germline-derived CDR1 and CDR2 are LGHDT and YNNKEL (reference sequence). CDR3 length: 17 amino acids. J was trimmed by 1 base and V by 0 bases; bases with no gene match: 6. CDR3 nucleotide sequence: TGTGCCAGCAGCCAAGATAGGCTAGCGGGAGTGTCCTACGAGCAGTACTTC. This encodes CASSQDRLAGVSYEQYF.

The CDR3 loop reads CASSSTGGVTYEQYF. Written as DNA, the CDR3 is TGTGCCAGCAGCTCGACAGGGGGCGTCACCTACGAGCAGTACTTC. The rearrangement uses TRBV7-9 and TRBJ2-7; 10 nucleotides align to TRBD1. This CDR3 is 15 amino acids long. V gave up 4 bases and J gave up 2 bases; unmatched junction bases: 5. The germline gives CDR1 SEHNR, CDR2 FQNEAQ (reference sequence).

CDR3 coding DNA: TGTGCCAGCAGTTCATTACAGGGTGATTACGAGCAGTACTTC. Translating it yields CASSSLQGDYEQYF. This rearrangement joins TRBV27 to TRBJ2-7; possibly TRBD1 for D (6 bases). Germline V gene data show CDR1 as MNHEY and CDR2 as SMNVEV (reference sequence). The CDR3 has 14 residues. Trimming took off 4 bases at V and 4 bases at J, with 14 bases between the two ends.

This chain links TRBV11-2 with TRBJ2-7; possibly TRBD1 for D (5 bases). V shed 1 base and J shed 9 bases, with 13 bases lying between them. This CDR3 contains 13 residues. Germline CDR1 SGHAT, CDR2 FQNNGV. Here the CDR3 reads CASSLGLRDPQYF. The CDR3 DNA is TGTGCCAGCAGCTTAGGTCTCAGGGATCCGCAGTACTTC.

This sequence joins TRBV19 and TRBJ2-1; 8 bases are shared with TRBD2. The germline V gene encodes CDR1 LNHDA and CDR2 SQIVND (reference sequence). The CDR3 sequence is 15 residues long. J gave up 6 bases and V 3 bases, and 7 bases lay outside the gene matches. As DNA, the CDR3 is TGTGCCAGTAGTATTCGGGGGGGAAATTTCAATGAGCAGTTCTTC. It specifies CASSIRGGNFNEQFF.

The rearrangement uses TRBV4-2 and TRBJ2-7; D is perhaps TRBD2 (6 bases). The CDR3 contains 15 residues. Trimming left V 1 base short and J 0 bases short, with 10 bases between. In germline, CDR1 is LGHNA, CDR2 YNFKEQ. The CDR3 loop is CASSQGASVSYEQYF. CDR3 bases: TGTGCCAGCAGCCAAGGGGCTAGCGTCTCCTACGAGCAGTACTTC.